The clone carrying this TCR beta chain is classed as medium-sized (0.01 to 0.1%). Antigen specificity is unknown. Trimming stripped 0 bases from V and 4 bases from J, with 12 bases between. The length of the CDR3 is 15 residues. Looked up from germline, CDR1 is SGHAT and CDR2 is FQNNGV. Clones were read by immunoSEQ multiplex PCR, and TCRdb kept only the in-frame ones, dropping some. The table includes approximately 79,000 clones, roughly 85% detected once. The sample is drawn from a study of OX40 agonist ivuxolimab in advanced cancers. Study summary: Given to patients was ivuxolimab, an agonistic anti-OX40 (CD134) antibody.

Study-level results: Which antigen the expanded peripheral T cells recognized is unknown. CD4+ and CD8+ blood T cells expanded clonally by week 6 at 0.1 to 3.0 mg/kg. Patients who responded partially at 0.1-3.0 mg/kg showed clonal expansion ranking among the lowest.

The rearrangement uses TRBV11-2 and TRBJ1-2, with no clear D. The TCR originated in an adult with an advanced solid tumor such as melanoma, head and neck, liver or kidney cancer. The sequencing here drew on CD4+ or CD8+ T cells sorted from blood, taken in a trial of the OX40 agonist ivuxolimab. The CDR3 sequence is CASSLEPSGFYGYTF. The CDR3 DNA is TGTGCCAGCAGCTTAGAACCCTCCGGGTTCTATGGCTACACCTTC. Full variable domain (remainder filled in from reference TRBV11-2 and TRBJ1-2): EAGVAQSPRYKIIEKRQSVAFWCNPISGHATLYWYQQILGQGPKLLIQFQNNGVVDDSQLPKDRFSAERLKGVDSTLKIQPAKLEDSAVYLCASSLEPSGFYGYTFGSGTRLTVV.